These 20 T cell receptor beta chains came from one sample sequenced in a study of T cells in Graves' hyperthyroidism and ophthalmopathy. RNA transcripts were the template for amplifying TCR beta CDR3 regions. The HTBI primer set was used in a first-round RT-PCR of the TCR CDR3. TCRdb fed the multiplex PCR reads into MiXCR, producing one record per CDR3 protein. The table records about 210,000 distinct CDR3 sequences, about 16% of them present only once. Material for sequencing was blood. These receptors came from a man aged 40-55 years with Graves' hyperthyroidism.

This clonotype was recorded many times. CDR3 nucleotides: TGCAGTGCTAGAGCGGCGGGTCTGAGGAATTCACCCCTCCACTTT. It yields the protein CSARAAGLRNSPLHF. The J gene is TRBJ1-6, the V gene TRBV20-1, with D unresolved. This CDR3 contains 15 residues. CDR1 and CDR2 from the germline V gene are DFQATT and SNEGSKA (reference sequence). Deletions cut 1 base from V and 7 bases from J, with 14 bases between.

J is TRBJ1-2 and V is TRBV19; D unresolved. The CDR3 is made up of 13 amino acids. V lost 3 bases and J lost 3, with 8 bases in between. CDR1 and CDR2 from the germline V gene are LNHDA and SQIVND (reference sequence). The CDR3 spells CASSMVQHYGYTF. CDR3 in DNA: TGTGCCAGTAGTATGGTACAGCACTATGGCTACACCTTC. Full variable domain (rest looked up from reference TRBV19 and TRBJ1-2): DGGITQSPKYLFRKEGQNVTLSCEQNLNHDAMYWYRQDPGQGLRLIYYSQIVNDFQKGDIAEGYSVSREKKESFPLTVTSAQKNPTAFYLCASSMVQHYGYTFGSGTRLTVV.

This clonotype has at least ten counts. The chain couples TRBV2 to TRBJ2-1; 8 bases map to TRBD1. CDR1 and CDR2 from the germline V gene are SNHLY and FYNNEI. Unmatched junction bases numbered 5, after V lost 7 bases and J lost 0 bases. The CDR3 is made up of 15 amino acids. The CDR3 nucleotides read TGTGCCAGCAAGATGGACAGGGCCTCCTACAATGAGCAGTTCTTC. Translated, it gives CASKMDRASYNEQFF.

This clonotype has ten or more counts. The chain links TRBV7-6 to TRBJ2-2; no clear D. This CDR3 comprises 14 residues. The V end was cut by 1 base, the J end by 1 base, with 4 bases between. CDR1 and CDR2 (germline): SGHVS, FNYEAQ. In nucleotides, the CDR3 is TGTGCCAGCAGCTTAGAACGGAACACCGGGGAGCTGTTTTTT. As protein: CASSLERNTGELFF.

This clonotype was counted ten times or more. The chain uses TRBV7-2 and TRBJ1-4; D possibly corresponds to TRBD1 (5 bases). CDR3 length equals 15 residues. Per the germline V gene, CDR1 is SGHTA and CDR2 is FQGNSA. Trimming took off 1 base at V and 4 bases at J, with 10 bases between the two ends. This CDR3 is CASSLGSGGNEKLFF. CDR3 sequence (DNA): TGTGCCAGCAGCTTAGGGTCGGGGGGTAATGAAAAACTGTTTTTT.

This clonotype has at least ten counts. The V and J genes are TRBV20-1 and TRBJ2-7; D possibly corresponds to TRBD1 (5 bases). CDR1 and CDR2 (germline): DFQATT, SNEGSKA (reference sequence). V was pared by 3 bases and J by 1 base, with 13 bases between. The CDR3 is 14 amino acids. CDR3 in DNA: TGCAGTGCTAGTATGACAGCCGAGTCCTACGAGCAGTACTTC. This encodes CSASMTAESYEQYF.

This clonotype was seen many times. V is TRBV11-2 and J is TRBJ2-7; D is perhaps TRBD1 (6 bases). The CDR3 sequence is 13 residues long. CDR1 is SGHAT, CDR2 FQNNGV, per germline. V shed 4 bases and J shed 4 bases, with 11 bases lying between them. In DNA form, the CDR3 reads TGTGCCAGCAGCTCACAGGGTTGGTACGAGCAGTACTTC. Its translation is CASSSQGWYEQYF.

This clonotype was found many times. The chain has TRBV20-1 and TRBJ2-7; D is possibly TRBD2 (5 bases). V was clipped by 6 bases and J by 1 base, with 28 bases between them. CDR3 size: 18 residues. CDR1 is DFQATT, CDR2 SNEGSKA, per germline (reference sequence). The chain's CDR3 is CSAEMRTLAGTISYEQYF. Here the CDR3 DNA reads TGCAGTGCCGAAATGCGAACCTTGGCGGGCACGATATCCTACGAGCAGTACTTC.

This clonotype was found many times. The chain has TRBV7-3 and TRBJ2-5; D remains unclear. Germline V gene data show CDR1 as SGHTA and CDR2 as FQGTGA. CDR3 length: 11 residues. V was cut by 5 bases and J by 13 bases, with 14 bases left in between. The CDR3 region has the DNA TGTGCCAGCAGCCCAAGAAACCGCGGGTACTTC. It is translated as CASSPRNRGYF.

This clonotype was detected ten times or more. The rearrangement joins TRBV2 to TRBJ1-4; 8 bases line up with TRBD1. The CDR3 has 14 amino acids. The junction had 6 bases not matched to a gene; V was cut back by 7 bases and J by 5 bases. The V gene's germline CDR1 is SNHLY and CDR2 FYNNEI. This chain's CDR3 is CASTSRTGNEKLFF. DNA for the CDR3: TGTGCCAGCACCTCCCGGACAGGGAATGAAAAACTGTTTTTT.

This clonotype was counted many times. V gene TRBV20-1 combines with J gene TRBJ2-5, with D perhaps matching TRBD2 (6 bases). Germline CDR1 reads DFQATT; CDR2 reads SNEGSKA (reference sequence). The ends were cut back, 6 bases at V and 0 bases at J, with 20 bases in the middle. This CDR3 spans 16 amino acids. The CDR3 DNA follows: TGCAGTGCCGAGGGGTGGGGGGAACAGTACCAAGAGACCCAGTACTTC. It specifies CSAEGWGEQYQETQYF.

This chain uses TRBV6-1 with TRBJ2-1, with 8 nucleotides matching TRBD1. This CDR3 is built from 15 residues. Germline CDR1 MNHNS, CDR2 SASEGT. V lost 7 bases to trimming and J lost 6 bases; unmatched junction nucleotides: 11. The CDR3 is CASNSDRGYSNEQFF. CDR3 coding DNA: TGTGCCAGCAACTCCGACAGGGGATACTCCAATGAGCAGTTCTTC.

This clonotype has at least ten counts. This rearrangement joins TRBV2 to TRBJ1-3, with a possible D match to TRBD1 (5 bases). This CDR3 region has 13 residues. The V gene's germline CDR1 is SNHLY and CDR2 FYNNEI. The V and J ends lost 10 bases and 2 bases respectively, with 12 bases between them. CDR3 DNA: TGTGCCACCCGCCGAGGGGCTGGAAACACCATATATTTT. It translates to CATRRGAGNTIYF. Full variable domain (missing parts from reference TRBV2 and TRBJ1-3): EPEVTQTPSHQVTQMGQEVILRCVPISNHLYFYWYRQILGQKVEFLVSFYNNEISEKSEIFDDQFSVERPDGSNFTLKIRSTKLEDSAMYFCATRRGAGNTIYFGEGSWLTVV.

The chain joins TRBV4-2 to TRBJ1-5; D is perhaps TRBD1 (6 bases). The CDR3 spans 14 residues. Germline lookup yields CDR1 LGHNA and CDR2 YNFKEQ. The ends were cut back, 0 bases at V and 7 bases at J, with 10 bases in the middle. Here the CDR3 DNA reads TGTGCCAGCAGCCAAGATAGGGGGTTACAGCCCCAGCATTTT. It is translated as CASSQDRGLQPQHF.

This clonotype occurred many times. The genes are TRBV6-1 and TRBJ1-1, with 8 bases lining up with TRBD1. Per the germline V gene, CDR1 is MNHNS and CDR2 is SASEGT. The CDR3 is 14 amino acids. Trimming took 3 bases from V and 5 from J; bases not matched to a gene: 5. As DNA, the CDR3 is TGTGCCAGCAGTGAGGACAGGGTGAGGACTGAAGCTTTCTTT. Residues: CASSEDRVRTEAFF.

This clonotype has a single count. CDR3 region: CASSIILAGGSGQYF. As DNA, the CDR3 is TGTGCCAGTAGTATAATACTAGCGGGGGGTTCCGGGCAGTACTTC. The genes are TRBV19 and TRBJ2-7, with TRBD2 matching over 12 bases. V was pared by 2 bases and J by 9 bases, with 8 bases of the junction left unmatched. Germline CDR1 and CDR2: LNHDA and SQIVND (reference sequence). The length of the CDR3 is 15 residues.

In this sample, this clonotype turned up many times. This sequence joins TRBV27 and TRBJ1-2, with D maybe TRBD1 (5 bases). CDR1 is MNHEY and CDR2 is SMNVEV in the germline V gene (reference sequence). V was trimmed by 3 bases and J by 4 bases, leaving 12 bases between them. There are 14 residues in the CDR3. The CDR3 DNA sequence: TGTGCCAGCAGTTTTGTGGGGGATCCCTATGGCTACACCTTC. Its translation is CASSFVGDPYGYTF.

Ten or more counts support this clonotype. DNA for the CDR3: TGTGCCAGCAGTTATCAGAGGGGCTTGTATAATTCACCCCTCCACTTT. Amino acids: CASSYQRGLYNSPLHF. The chain links TRBV28 to TRBJ1-6; D is perhaps TRBD1 (5 bases). Germline CDR1 MDHEN, CDR2 SYDVKM. The CDR3 runs 16 residues. Trimming pared 4 bases from V and 4 bases from J, leaving 14 bases between.

The CDR3 nucleotides read TGTGCCAGCAGTTTAATCTCGTCGCCCCTCCACTTT. Translated: CASSLISSPLHF. The rearrangement joins TRBV6-1 to TRBJ1-6; D is unclear. V dropped 5 bases and J dropped 13 bases, with 12 bases sitting between them. Germline CDR1 MNHNS, CDR2 SASEGT. This CDR3 spans 12 amino acids.

This clonotype was seen repeatedly, ten times or more. This chain links TRBV5-1 with TRBJ2-2, with no clear D. The length of the CDR3 is 14 residues. Looked up from germline, CDR1 is SGHRS and CDR2 is YFSETQ. V was shortened by 3 bases and J by 8 bases, with 14 bases between the two germline ends. The DNA of the CDR3 is TGCGCCAGCAGCTCAGGCGACACCTTGGGGGAGCTGTTTTTT. Its translation: CASSSGDTLGELFF. Looking up the rest from reference TRBV5-1 and TRBJ2-2 gives the full variable domain: KAGVTQTPRYLIKTRGQQVTLSCSPISGHRSVSWYQQTPGQGLQFLFEYFSETQRNKGNFPGRFSGRQFSNSRSEMNVSTLELGDSALYLCASSSGDTLGELFFGEGSRLTVL.